These T cell receptor beta chains were read from a single sample in a study of regulatory T cells in long-lasting Graves disease. TCRdb processed the multiplex PCR reads anew with MiXCR; each CDR3 protein has one entry. The table records approximately 440,000 distinct CDR3 sequences, roughly 15% of them present only once. These data also featured in a second study, about T cells in Graves' hyperthyroidism and ophthalmopathy.

Sequences were derived from peripheral blood mononuclear cells (PBMCs), sampled at new diagnosis, from a patient treated with antithyroid drugs. These receptors came from a man in his forties with Graves disease. Both conserved end residues are part of each CDR3. D genes are given only for firm matches.

v_call	d_call	cdr3_length	j_call	cdr3_aa
TRBV19	NA	14	TRBJ1-3	CASITTHSGNTIYF
TRBV2	NA	16	TRBJ1-4	CASSEIDSATNEKLFF
TRBV2	TRBD1	14	TRBJ1-2	CASKRDREEEGYTF
TRBV18	NA	15	TRBJ1-2	CASSPPGRANYGYTF
TRBV19	NA	15	TRBJ1-5	CASSIKHLGNQPQHF
TRBV10-3	NA	15	TRBJ2-3	CAISMGMKGSDTQYF
TRBV6-2/TRBV6-3	NA	13	TRBJ2-5	CATRRDLQETQYF
TRBV6-1	NA	14	TRBJ2-1	CASSVDRRNNEQFF
TRBV29-1	NA	12	TRBJ2-1	CSVDRSYNEQFF
TRBV12-3/TRBV12-4	TRBD2	14	TRBJ2-1	CASRLAGGTYEQFF
TRBV5-1	NA	18	TRBJ2-3	CASRPAGLYESTRDTQYF
TRBV10-3	TRBD2	15	TRBJ2-1	CAISRPAGGPSEQFF
TRBV20-1	TRBD1	14	TRBJ2-7	CSAPIGQGSYEQYF
TRBV20-1	TRBD2	20	TRBJ2-2	CSARVPGLESGRDGTGELFF
TRBV11-2	TRBD2	14	TRBJ2-1	CASSSGLAGVEQFF
TRBV7-2	NA	14	TRBJ2-7	CASSLAGTSHEQYF
TRBV6-1	NA	14	TRBJ2-3	CASRGPQSTDTQYF
TRBV2	TRBD1	14	TRBJ2-3	CASIVGTVTDTQYF
TRBV5-1	NA	17	TRBJ1-5	CASSGGRASGGNQPQHF
TRBV20-1	TRBD1	15	TRBJ1-2	CSARGSEQGAYGYTF
TRBV11-2	TRBD2	14	TRBJ2-1	CASSSGLASREQFF
TRBV19	TRBD1	14	TRBJ2-7	CASSSGTGGSEQYF
TRBV30	NA	13	TRBJ1-5	CAWSVKENQPQHF
TRBV5-1	TRBD1	16	TRBJ2-5	CASSREAGTGHETQYF
TRBV20-1	TRBD2	16	TRBJ2-3	CSARELAGSSTDTQYF
TRBV20-1	TRBD2	13	TRBJ2-7	CSAQTSGPYEQYF
TRBV9	NA	13	TRBJ2-1	CASSDRQYNEQFF
TRBV24-1	NA	15	TRBJ2-2	CATARLASNTGELFF